This T cell receptor (beta chain) was obtained from a study of blood T cell repertoires in COVID-19. Overall study context: The cDNA or gDNA used as material had been derived from T cells, B-cell-depleted T cells, or PBMCs.

Data came from immunoSEQ multiplex PCR; TCRdb stores just in-frame clones and leaves some out. The sample includes 140,000 to 150,000 clones, 85% to 90% seen only once; the top ten take roughly an eighth. The germline V gene encodes CDR1 SGHTA and CDR2 FQGNSA. The CDR3 spans 12 residues. The V gene end was trimmed by 5 bases and the J gene end by 7 bases; junction bases not matched to a gene: 4. The sequencing input was peripheral blood. This chain links TRBV7-2 with TRBJ1-2; 7 bases line up with TRBD1. The sequence derives from a man aged 18 to 29 with COVID-19, enrolled during active disease. In DNA form, the CDR3 reads TGTGCCAGCAGCCCCCGACAGGGTGGCTACACCTTC. Residues: CASSPRQGGYTF.